These T cell receptor beta chains were read from a single sample in a study of cytomegalovirus exposure and HLA in healthy donors. Method: immunoSEQ multiplex PCR; TCRdb's copy keeps in-frame clones and lacks some. The repertoire holds roughly 150,000 clones, with 60% to 80% as singletons. The sample comprised PBMCs. These receptors all come from a male donor in good health and CMV-seronegative. CDR3s include the opening cysteine and the closing phenylalanine or tryptophan. The order of the fields is V gene, clone size, D gene, J gene, CDR3 protein, CDR3 DNA. A D gene is named only where the DNA matches it firmly. The size of a clone is reported for some rows only, either as once, few or many, or as a class for expanded clones.

>TRBV27|NA|NA|TRBJ1-1
CASSRDGEGYTEAFF
TGTGCCAGCAGCCGCGACGGGGAGGGCTATACTGAAGCTTTCTTT
>TRBV27|NA|TRBD1|TRBJ2-3
CASRGTGTDTQYF
TGTGCCAGCAGGGGGACAGGCACAGATACGCAGTATTTT
>TRBV5-5|NA|NA|TRBJ2-2
CASSNIVGNTGELFF
TGTGCCAGCAGCAATATAGTTGGGAACACCGGGGAGCTGTTTTTT
>TRBV5-1|once|TRBD2|TRBJ2-1
CASSLVAAGGYNEQFF
TGCGCCAGCAGCTTGGTGGCAGCGGGGGGCTACAATGAGCAGTTCTTC
>TRBV30|NA|NA|TRBJ1-2
CAWSGGGNNYGYTF
TGTGCCTGGAGCGGGGGAGGGAATAACTATGGCTACACCTTC
>TRBV18|NA|NA|TRBJ1-1
CASSPLTENTEAFF
TGTGCCAGCTCACCTTTGACAGAGAACACTGAAGCTTTCTTT
>TRBV6-6|NA|NA|TRBJ1-1
CASSYPGTIQAFF
TGTGCCAGCAGTTATCCCGGGACAATCCAAGCTTTCTTT
>TRBV5-1|NA|TRBD2|TRBJ2-5
CASSLGTLAAQETQYF
TGCGCCAGCAGCTTGGGAACACTAGCGGCCCAAGAGACCCAGTACTTC
>TRBV19|NA|TRBD1|TRBJ1-5
CASSRPSRDRGRQPQHF
TGTGCCAGTAGCCGCCCCTCCCGGGACAGGGGGAGACAGCCCCAGCATTTT
>TRBV14|few|NA|TRBJ2-3
CASSPLGRDTQYF
TGTGCCAGCAGTCCCCTGGGGAGAGATACGCAGTATTTT
>TRBV4-1|NA|TRBD2|TRBJ2-1
CASSSPGGSYNEQFF
TGCGCCAGCAGCTCACCGGGGGGATCCTACAATGAGCAGTTCTTC
>TRBV25-1|once|TRBD1|TRBJ2-7
CASGPSSGQGAYEQYF
TGTGCCAGCGGACCTTCTTCGGGACAGGGAGCCTACGAGCAGTACTTC
>TRBV5-1|NA|NA|TRBJ1-1
CASSLGSNTEAFF
TGCGCCAGCAGCTTGGGTAGCAACACTGAAGCTTTCTTT
>TRBV5-1|NA|TRBD1|TRBJ2-7
CASSLVPPGQGPQQYF
TGCGCCAGCAGCTTGGTACCCCCGGGACAGGGTCCCCAGCAGTACTTC
>TRBV27|NA|TRBD1|TRBJ1-3
CASRLSGTGAPFSGNTIYF
TGTGCCAGCAGGCTCTCCGGGACAGGGGCTCCCTTCTCTGGAAACACCATATATTTT
>TRBV5-4|NA|TRBD1|TRBJ1-6
CASSLADRAGSPLHF
TGTGCCAGCAGCTTGGCCGACAGGGCGGGTTCACCCCTCCACTTT
>TRBV4-1|NA|TRBD1|TRBJ2-2
CASSPTGVGTGELFF
TGCGCCAGCAGCCCGACAGGGGTGGGCACCGGGGAGCTGTTTTTT
>TRBV6-4|NA|NA|TRBJ1-5
CASSAEASNQPQHF
TGTGCCAGCAGTGCGGAGGCGTCCAATCAGCCCCAGCATTTT
>TRBV6-6|NA|NA|TRBJ1-2
CASSFGERYGYTF
TGTGCCAGCAGTTTCGGTGAGAGGTATGGCTACACCTTC
>TRBV4-1|NA|TRBD2|TRBJ2-7
CASSPLAGARWEQYF
TGCGCCAGCAGCCCACTAGCGGGGGCCCGGTGGGAGCAGTACTTC
>TRBV6-6|NA|TRBD1|TRBJ1-4
CASSGKGQLNEKLFF
TGTGCCAGCAGTGGAAAGGGACAGCTTAATGAAAAACTGTTTTTT
>TRBV6-6|NA|NA|TRBJ1-4
CASRIRQEEKLFF
TGTGCCAGCAGGATCAGACAGGAGGAAAAACTGTTTTTT
>TRBV5-4|NA|NA|TRBJ2-5
CASSPLNREQETQYF
TGTGCCAGCAGCCCCCTAAACAGGGAACAAGAGACCCAGTACTTC
>TRBV19|NA|NA|TRBJ1-5
CASSRGGGNQPQHF
TGTGCCAGTAGTAGAGGGGGGGGCAATCAGCCCCAGCATTTT
>TRBV7-9|NA|NA|TRBJ1-1
CASSLQGWDTEAFF
TGTGCCAGCAGCTTACAGGGATGGGACACTGAAGCTTTCTTT
>TRBV11-3|NA|NA|TRBJ1-2
CASSFSGTGTANYGYTF
TGTGCCAGCAGCTTTTCGGGTACAGGGACCGCTAACTATGGCTACACCTTC
>TRBV5-1|few|NA|TRBJ2-5
CASSLRWGPQETQYF
TGCGCCAGCAGCTTAAGGTGGGGGCCCCAAGAGACCCAGTACTTC
>TRBV7-2|few|TRBD1|TRBJ1-4
CASSRRDSQNEKLFF
TGTGCCAGCAGCCGCCGGGACAGTCAAAATGAAAAACTGTTTTTT
>TRBV18|NA|TRBD1|TRBJ1-4
CASSTGGLPNEKLFF
TGTGCCAGCTCTACAGGGGGCTTGCCTAATGAAAAACTGTTTTTT
>TRBV7-8|NA|NA|TRBJ1-4
CASSRNFGGGEKLFF
TGTGCCAGCAGCCGAAATTTTGGGGGCGGGGAAAAACTGTTTTTT
>TRBV11-2|NA|NA|TRBJ2-1
CASSPNQGSYNEQFF
TGTGCCAGCAGCCCAAATCAAGGGAGCTACAATGAGCAGTTCTTC
>TRBV18|NA|TRBD2|TRBJ2-7
CASSREREGREQYF
TGTGCCAGCTCACGTGAGCGGGAGGGCCGCGAGCAGTACTTC
>TRBV7-2|NA|TRBD1|TRBJ2-7
CASSQKSGTGYEQYF
TGTGCCAGCAGCCAAAAATCCGGGACAGGCTACGAGCAGTACTTC
>TRBV30|NA|TRBD2|TRBJ2-3
CAWSRTSGTDTQYF
TGTGCCTGGAGTCGGACTAGCGGCACAGATACGCAGTATTTT
>TRBV10-3|NA|TRBD2|TRBJ2-1
CAISPGLAGGNEQFF
TGTGCCATCAGCCCTGGACTAGCGGGCGGCAATGAGCAGTTCTTC
>TRBV11-3|NA|NA|TRBJ1-1
CASSPRFKGGTEAFF
TGTGCCAGCAGTCCCCGGTTCAAGGGGGGGACTGAAGCTTTCTTT
>TRBV6-5|NA|TRBD2|TRBJ2-1
CASSRGGRRGDEQFF
TGTGCCAGCAGCCGGGGGGGAAGAAGGGGGGATGAGCAGTTCTTC
>TRBV9|NA|TRBD1|TRBJ1-2
CASSVGRTGGGYTF
TGTGCCAGCAGCGTAGGAAGGACAGGGGGCGGCTACACCTTC
>TRBV29-1|NA|NA|TRBJ2-3
CSVETRFTDTQYF
TGCAGCGTTGAGACTCGATTCACAGATACGCAGTATTTT